This TCR beta chain was sequenced during a study of blood T cell repertoires in COVID-19. Study-level information: Collection of acute and convalescent COVID-19 samples took place in the United States, Italy and Spain. PBMCs, B-cell-depleted T cells, or T cells were the source of the cDNA or gDNA that made up the material.

J lost 1 base, V lost 3 bases, and 1 base had no gene match. This CDR3 comprises 14 residues. The germline V gene has CDR1 SGHTA and CDR2 FQGNSA. To note about this clone: The same CDR3 can be traced to other DNA sequences in this sample.

Per the original data handling: Quantification of nucleated cells was approximated via reference gene primer amplification. The protocol was immunoSEQ multiplex PCR, while the TCRdb copy is restricted to in-frame clones and leaves out a portion. V and J calls and clone size come straight from that table; D and trimming were deduced from the DNA. Of 250,000 or so clones detected, around 84% appear once; the ten largest clones hold about 2.1%. Sequenced material: peripheral blood. This TCR came from a man in his forties who had recovered from COVID-19. This chain links TRBV7-2 with TRBJ2-3; 7 bases are a match to TRBD2. The DNA of the CDR3 is TGTGCCAGCAGCTTCAGCGGGGGCACAGATACGCAGTATTTT. This translates into CASSFSGGTDTQYF.